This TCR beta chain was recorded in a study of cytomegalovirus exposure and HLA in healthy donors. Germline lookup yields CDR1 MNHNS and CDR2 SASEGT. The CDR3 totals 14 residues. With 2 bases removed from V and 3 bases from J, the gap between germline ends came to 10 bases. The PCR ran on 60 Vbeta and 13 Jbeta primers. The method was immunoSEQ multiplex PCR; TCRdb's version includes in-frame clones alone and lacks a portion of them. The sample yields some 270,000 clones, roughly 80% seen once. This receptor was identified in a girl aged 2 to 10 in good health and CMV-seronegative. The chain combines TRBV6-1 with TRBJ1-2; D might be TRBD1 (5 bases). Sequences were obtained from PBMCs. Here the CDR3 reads CASSELRDHYGYTF. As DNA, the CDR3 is TGTGCCAGCAGTGAACTCAGGGATCACTATGGCTACACCTTC.